By sample fraction, the clone carrying this TCR beta chain is medium-sized. As yet, its antigen is unknown. The sample belongs to a study of OX40 agonist ivuxolimab in advanced cancers. TCRdb's table, derived via immunoSEQ multiplex PCR, lists solely in-frame clones and lacks some. The sample includes tens of thousands of clones, approximately 80% of them seen just once. V was clipped by 0 bases and J by 2 bases, with 6 bases between them. The CDR3 has 13 amino acids. The V gene's germline CDR1 is SQVTM and CDR2 ANQGSEA. Study observations and caveats: The study found that CD8+ T cells averaged more expanded clones than CD4+. Among some nonresponders, normalized T-cell clonal expansion was also low.

Blood sampling took place at baseline, cycle 4 day 1, and cycle 7 day 1. The chain combines TRBV29-1 with TRBJ2-3; the D is unclear. This clonotype was sampled from an adult with an advanced solid tumor such as melanoma, head and neck, liver or kidney cancer. The source was CD4+ or CD8+ T cells sorted from blood, collected in a trial of the OX40 agonist ivuxolimab. The CDR3 bases are TGCAGCGTTGAAGACGGCCTCACAGATACGCAGTATTTT. It yields the protein CSVEDGLTDTQYF.